This TCR beta chain was identified in a study of technical replicates of blood from a handful of donors. Measured with immunoSEQ multiplex PCR; TCRdb has only the in-frame clones, and not every one. This sample has roughly 52,000 clones; roughly 96% occur once, and the top ten carry roughly 3.1%. V lost 4 bases, J lost 7 bases, and 12 bases stayed unmatched. CDR1 is LNHDA, CDR2 SQIVND, per germline (reference sequence). The CDR3 totals 15 residues. This clone has a single count. The sequenced sample consisted of PBMCs. V usage is TRBV19 and J usage is TRBJ2-5; 7 bases are a match to TRBD2. The sequence was obtained from a human donor in good health. Some clones in this sample may be carry-over from other donors' samples. CDR3 nucleotides: TGTGCCAGTAGTAACCCCGGGACTACAATGGGGACCCAGTACTTC. Protein: CASSNPGTTMGTQYF.